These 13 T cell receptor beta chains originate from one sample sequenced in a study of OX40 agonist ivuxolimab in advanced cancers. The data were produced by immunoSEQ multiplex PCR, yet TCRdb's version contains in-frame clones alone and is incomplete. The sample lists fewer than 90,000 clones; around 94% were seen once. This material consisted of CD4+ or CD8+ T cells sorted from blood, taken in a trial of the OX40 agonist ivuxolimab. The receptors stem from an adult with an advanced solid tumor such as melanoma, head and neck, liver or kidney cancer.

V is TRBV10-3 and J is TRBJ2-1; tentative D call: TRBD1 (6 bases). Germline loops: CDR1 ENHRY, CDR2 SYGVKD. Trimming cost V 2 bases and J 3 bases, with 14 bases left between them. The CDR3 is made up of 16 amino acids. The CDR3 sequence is CAISEAGQNRYNEQFF. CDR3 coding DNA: TGTGCCATCAGTGAGGCCGGACAGAACCGCTACAATGAGCAGTTCTTC.

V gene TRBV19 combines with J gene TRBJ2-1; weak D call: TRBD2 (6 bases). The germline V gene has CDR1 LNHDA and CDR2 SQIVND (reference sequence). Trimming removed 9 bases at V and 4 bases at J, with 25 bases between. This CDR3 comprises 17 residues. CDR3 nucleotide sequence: TGTGCCAGAACCCAGGACGGGAGATTGGGAGCGTACAATGAGCAGTTCTTC. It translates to CARTQDGRLGAYNEQFF.

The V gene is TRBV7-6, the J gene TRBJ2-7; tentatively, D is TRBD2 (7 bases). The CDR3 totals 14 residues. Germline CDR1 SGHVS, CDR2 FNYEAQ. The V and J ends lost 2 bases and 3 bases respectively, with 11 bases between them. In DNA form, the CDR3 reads TGTGCCAGCAGCTTAAGGGGGGGCTACTACGAGCAGTACTTC. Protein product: CASSLRGGYYEQYF.

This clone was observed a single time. CDR3 residues: CASSQPGGNTIYF. CDR3 DNA sequence: TGTGCCAGCAGCCAGCCAGGAGGAAACACCATATATTTT. This sequence joins TRBV6-5 and TRBJ1-3; D ambiguous. The CDR3 totals 13 residues. Germline CDR1 MNHEY, CDR2 SVGAGI. The V gene lost 6 bases and the J gene lost 4 bases, with 10 bases spanning the gap.

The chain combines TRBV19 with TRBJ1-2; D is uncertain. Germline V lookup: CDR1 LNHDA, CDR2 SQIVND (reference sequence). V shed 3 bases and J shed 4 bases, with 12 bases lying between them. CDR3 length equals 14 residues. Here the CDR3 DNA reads TGTGCCAGTAGTATTTCGCAGGTCGTCTATGGCTACACCTTC. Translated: CASSISQVVYGYTF.

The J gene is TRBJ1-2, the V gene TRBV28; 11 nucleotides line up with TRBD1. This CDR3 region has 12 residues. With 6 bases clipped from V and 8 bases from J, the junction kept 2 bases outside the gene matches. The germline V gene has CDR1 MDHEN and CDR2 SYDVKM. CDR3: CASRDRGRGYTF. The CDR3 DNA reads TGTGCCAGCAGGGACAGGGGGCGCGGCTACACCTTC.

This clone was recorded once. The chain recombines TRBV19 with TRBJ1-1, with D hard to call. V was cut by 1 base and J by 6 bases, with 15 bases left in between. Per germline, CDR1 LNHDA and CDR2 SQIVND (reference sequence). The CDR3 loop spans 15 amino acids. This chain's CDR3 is CASSIGVRKVSEAFF. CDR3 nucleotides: TGTGCCAGTAGTATAGGGGTCAGGAAAGTCTCTGAAGCTTTCTTT. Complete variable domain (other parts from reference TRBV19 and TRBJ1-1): DGGITQSPKYLFRKEGQNVTLSCEQNLNHDAMYWYRQDPGQGLRLIYYSQIVNDFQKGDIAEGYSVSREKKESFPLTVTSAQKNPTAFYLCASSIGVRKVSEAFFGQGTRLTVV.

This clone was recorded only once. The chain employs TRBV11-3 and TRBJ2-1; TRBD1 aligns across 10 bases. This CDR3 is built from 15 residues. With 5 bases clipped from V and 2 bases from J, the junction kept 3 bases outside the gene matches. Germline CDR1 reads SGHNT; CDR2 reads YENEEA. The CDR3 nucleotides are TGTGCCAGCAGCCCGGGACAGGGGACCTACAATGAGCAGTTCTTC. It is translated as CASSPGQGTYNEQFF.

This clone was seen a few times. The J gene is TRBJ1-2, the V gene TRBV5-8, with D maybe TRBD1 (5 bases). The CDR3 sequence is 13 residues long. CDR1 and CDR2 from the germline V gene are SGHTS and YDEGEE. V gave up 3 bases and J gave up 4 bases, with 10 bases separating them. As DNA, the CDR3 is TGTGCCAGCAGCTCCGGGGGAGGCTATGGCTACACCTTC. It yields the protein CASSSGGGYGYTF.

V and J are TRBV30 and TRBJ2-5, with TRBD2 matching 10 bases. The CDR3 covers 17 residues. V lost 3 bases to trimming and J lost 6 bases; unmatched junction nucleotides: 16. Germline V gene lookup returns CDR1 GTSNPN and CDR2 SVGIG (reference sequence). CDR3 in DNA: TGTGCCTGGAGCCTAAAGGGACTAGCGAGAGGGGGGAAGACCCAGTACTTC. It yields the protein CAWSLKGLARGGKTQYF.

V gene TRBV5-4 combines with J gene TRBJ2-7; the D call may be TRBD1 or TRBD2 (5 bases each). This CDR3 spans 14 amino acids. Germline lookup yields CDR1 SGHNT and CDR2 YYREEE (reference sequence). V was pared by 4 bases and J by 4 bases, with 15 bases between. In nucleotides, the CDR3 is TGTGCCAGCAGCACTACCCGGGACCTATACGAGCAGTACTTC. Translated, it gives CASSTTRDLYEQYF.

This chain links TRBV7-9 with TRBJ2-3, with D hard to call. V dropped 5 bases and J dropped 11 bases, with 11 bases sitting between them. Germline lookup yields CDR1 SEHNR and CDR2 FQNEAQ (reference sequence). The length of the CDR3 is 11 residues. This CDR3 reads CASSLPHGQYF. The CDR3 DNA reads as TGTGCCAGCAGCCTACCCCACGGGCAGTATTTT.

CDR3 nucleotide sequence: TGTGCCAGCACCGTAACCGGGACAGGGCTCTACGAGCAGTACTTC. Translating it yields CASTVTGTGLYEQYF. V usage is TRBV5-5 and J usage is TRBJ2-7; the match to TRBD1 covers 9 bases. Per germline, CDR1 SGHKS and CDR2 YYEKEE (reference sequence). V trimming: 6 bases; J trimming: 3 bases; junction bases outside the gene matches: 10. This CDR3 has 15 residues.